This section outlines one T cell receptor beta chain sequence together with its context. This entry is derived from a study of blood T cell repertoires in COVID-19. In the original analysis: For nucleated cells, counts were estimated from reference gene primer amplification. Some clones are missing from TCRdb's copy, which holds only in-frame ones; the method was immunoSEQ multiplex PCR. V and J calls plus clone size are reproduced from that table; the DNA served to infer D and trimming. In the table there are around 330,000 clones, approximately 88% of which are singletons. The sample comprised PBMCs or T cells enriched from blood (not recorded which). This clonotype was sampled from a man between 60 and 75 years old who had recovered from COVID-19.

The CDR3 is CASSLAPGQGYEQYF. For the CDR3, the DNA is TGTGCCAGCAGCTTAGCCCCGGGACAGGGTTACGAGCAGTACTTC. The genes are TRBV7-8 and TRBJ2-7, with 9 bases matching TRBD1. The germline CDR1 and CDR2 sequences are SGHVS and FQNEAQ. The CDR3 has 15 amino acids. J lost 4 bases, V lost 0 bases, and 4 bases had no gene match.